The 6 T cell receptor beta chains below were found in one sample sequenced in a study of blood T cell repertoires in COVID-19 (dated by TCRdb to about 2020). Preparation of the library involved the immunoSEQ multiplex PCR assay. TCRdb took this table from immuneACCESS and kept in-frame rearrangements with V and J called. Such tables lack part of the clones; where checked against another copy, unresolved V genes explain under half of the gap, and the rest is unexplained. The sample table records 50,000 to 55,000 clones; 86% of these occur just once. The ten largest make up approximately 25% of the sample. The source material was peripheral blood. The receptors come from a woman of 80 years or more with acute or convalescent COVID-19.

The J gene is TRBJ1-2, the V gene TRBV28; D not certain. CDR3 length: 13 amino acids. Trimming shortened V by 5 bases and J by 6 bases, and 13 bases separated the two germline ends. Per germline, CDR1 MDHEN and CDR2 SYDVKM. The CDR3 loop reads CASSPPRYNGYTF. For the CDR3, the DNA is TGTGCCAGCAGTCCCCCCCGGTATAATGGCTACACCTTC.

V gene TRBV12-5 combines with J gene TRBJ2-3; TRBD1 matches 8 bases. Germline V gene lookup returns CDR1 LGHNT and CDR2 FRNRAP. Trimming cost V 4 bases and J 4 bases; bases outside gene matches: 7. The CDR3 is 15 amino acids. The CDR3 loop reads CASGWRTGPADTQYF. CDR3 nucleotide sequence: TGTGCTAGTGGTTGGCGGACAGGGCCTGCAGATACGCAGTATTTT.

This chain links TRBV7-9 with TRBJ2-7; 7 nucleotides agree with TRBD1. V lost 11 bases to trimming and J lost 0 bases; unmatched junction nucleotides: 7. The germline CDR1 and CDR2 sequences are SEHNR and FQNEAQ (reference sequence). This CDR3 has 13 amino acids. CDR3 nucleotides: TGTGCCTCCTGGGACAGCATCTCCTACGAGCAGTACTTC. Protein product: CASWDSISYEQYF.

The CDR3 nucleotides are TGTGCCAGCTCACAGATGGGTCTCCCAACAGGGCGAGTTAATTCACCCCTCCACTTT. Translation gives CASSQMGLPTGRVNSPLHF. The genes are TRBV18 and TRBJ1-6, with D maybe TRBD1 (6 bases). Germline V gene sequence: CDR1 KGHSH, CDR2 LQKENI. The CDR3 contains 19 residues. Trimming cost V 4 bases and J 6 bases, with 25 bases left between them.

V is TRBV7-2 and J is TRBJ1-1, with 8 bases matching TRBD1. The germline V gene encodes CDR1 SGHTA and CDR2 FQGNSA. The CDR3 consists of 15 residues. The trim removed 3 bases at V and 2 bases at J, leaving 5 bases unmatched. In DNA form, the CDR3 reads TGTGCCAGCAGCTTTGCGGGACAGGTCAACACTGAAGCTTTCTTT. It yields the protein CASSFAGQVNTEAFF.

V is TRBV6-2 or TRBV6-3 and J is TRBJ1-2, with a tentative D call TRBD1 (5 bases). Per the germline V gene, CDR1 is MNHEY and CDR2 is SVGEGT. Deletions cut 6 bases from V and 1 base from J, with 9 bases between. The CDR3 is 13 amino acids. The CDR3: CASSPDSNYGYTF. The CDR3 DNA follows: TGTGCCAGCAGCCCCGACAGTAACTATGGCTACACCTTC.